This T cell receptor beta chain was profiled in a study of blood T cell repertoires in COVID-19. Study at large: Italy, Spain and the United States were the sources of the convalescent and acute COVID-19 samples. T cells, B-cell-depleted T cells, or PBMCs provided the cDNA or gDNA that served as material.

Original methodology: Estimates of nucleated cell counts were drawn from the amplification of reference gene primers. The table came from immunoSEQ multiplex PCR; TCRdb's copy has only in-frame clones and leaves some out. The V and J calls and clone size come from that table; D and trimming were worked out from the DNA. The repertoire holds about 220,000 clones, with around 84% as singletons. With 9 bases clipped from V and 4 bases from J, the junction kept 8 bases outside the gene matches. CDR1 LNHDA and CDR2 SQIVND come from the germline V gene (reference sequence). This CDR3 region has 14 residues.

Source material: peripheral blood. The chain couples TRBV19 to TRBJ2-2, with 7 bases lining up with TRBD2. The source of this sequence is a woman in her fifties or sixties who had recovered from COVID-19. The DNA of the CDR3 is TGTGCCAGCGTGCGCCCGGGGGGCACCGGGGAGCTGTTTTTT. Its protein product is CASVRPGGTGELFF.